This TCR beta chain came from a study of cytomegalovirus exposure and HLA in healthy donors. Study results and caveats: In a later analysis, most CMV-associated TCR beta chains appeared HLA-restricted. A later analysis associated 16,951 TCR beta sequences with HLA alleles at a 0.05 false discovery rate.

Both 60 Vbeta primers and 13 Jbeta primers went into the PCR. The assay was immunoSEQ multiplex PCR, and TCRdb's table has in-frame clones only and misses some. Of some 190,000 clones in the sample, roughly 75% were seen once. A note on this clone: As yet, its antigen is unknown.

Germline V CDR1 and CDR2: LGHNA, YSLEER. The ends were cut back, 2 bases at V and 1 base at J, with 13 bases in the middle. The CDR3 contains 16 residues. The sequence was obtained from a woman aged 25-40 years in good health and CMV-seronegative. This chain joins TRBV4-3 and TRBJ2-3, with D perhaps TRBD2 (6 bases). Sequencing was done on a sample of PBMCs. CDR3 protein: CASSQSVAGRTDTQYF. In DNA form, the CDR3 reads TGCGCCAGCAGCCAAAGTGTGGCGGGGCGCACAGATACGCAGTATTTT.